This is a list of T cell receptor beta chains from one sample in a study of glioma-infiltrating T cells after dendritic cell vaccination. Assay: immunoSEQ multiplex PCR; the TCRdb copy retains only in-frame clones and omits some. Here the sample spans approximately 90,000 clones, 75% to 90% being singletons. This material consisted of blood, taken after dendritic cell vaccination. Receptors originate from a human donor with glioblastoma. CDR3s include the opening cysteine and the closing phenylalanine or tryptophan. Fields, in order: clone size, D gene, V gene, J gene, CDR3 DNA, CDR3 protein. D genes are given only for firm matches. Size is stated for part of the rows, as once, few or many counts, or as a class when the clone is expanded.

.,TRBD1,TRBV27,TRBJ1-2,TGTGCCAGCAGTCCGACAGGGAGTAACTATGGCTACACCTTC,CASSPTGSNYGYTF
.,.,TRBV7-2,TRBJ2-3,TGTGCCAGCAGCCCTACTAGCCCAGATACGCAGTATTTT,CASSPTSPDTQYF
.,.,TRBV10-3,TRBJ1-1,TGTGCCATCAGTGAGTCGAGAACAGGGTTGAACACTGAAGCTTTCTTT,CAISESRTGLNTEAFF
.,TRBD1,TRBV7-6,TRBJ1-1,TGTGCCAGCAGCTTGGCGCAGGGGGCTCTGAACACTGAAGCTTTCTTT,CASSLAQGALNTEAFF
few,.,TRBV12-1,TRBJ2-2,TGTGCCAGCAGCTTTGCCTCGGGACTAGCGGGAGCGGGGTCGGTGAACGGGGAGCTGTTTTTT,CASSFASGLAGAGSVNGELFF
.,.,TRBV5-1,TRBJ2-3,TGCGCCAGCAGCTTGGAGGGGAAAAGCACAGATACGCAGTATTTT,CASSLEGKSTDTQYF
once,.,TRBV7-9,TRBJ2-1,TGTGCCAGCAGCGACACCGACAAAATCATGGTGGGTGAGCAGTTCTTC,CASSDTDKIMVGEQFF
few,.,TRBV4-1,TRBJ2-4,TGCGCCAGCAGCCAAGGATACACCAAAAACATTCAGTACTTC,CASSQGYTKNIQYF
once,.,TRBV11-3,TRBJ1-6,TGTGCCAGCAGTATAACATCCACGGGGCCCCTCCACTTT,CASSITSTGPLHF
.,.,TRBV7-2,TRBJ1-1,TGTGCCAGCAGCTTAGTCGGGGGGATCGGTGAAGCTTTCTTT,CASSLVGGIGEAFF
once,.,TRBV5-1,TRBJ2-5,TGCGCCAGCGGATTCGCTCCCCAGGGGGGTGGAGAGACCCAGTACTTC,CASGFAPQGGGETQYF
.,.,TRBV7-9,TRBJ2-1,TGTGCCAGCAGCTTGACAGGGCCGGGCCTAGCGCCCAATGAGCAGTTCTTC,CASSLTGPGLAPNEQFF
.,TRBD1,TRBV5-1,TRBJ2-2,TGCGCCAGCAAGAAAAACCCGACAGGGACGGCCGGGGAGCTGTTTTTT,CASKKNPTGTAGELFF
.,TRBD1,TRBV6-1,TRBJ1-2,TGTGCCAGCAGTCAGGGACAGAGGAATGGCTACACCTTC,CASSQGQRNGYTF
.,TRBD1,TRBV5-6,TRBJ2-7,TGTGCCAGCAGCCAGGACAGGGGCCCTACTTACGAGCAGTACTTC,CASSQDRGPTYEQYF
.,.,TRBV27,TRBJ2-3,TGTGCCTCAGGGACTAGCACAGATACGCAGTATTTT,CASGTSTDTQYF
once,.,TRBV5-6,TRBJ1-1,TGTGCCAGCAGCTTCGAGGGTCTGAACACTGAAGCTTTCTTT,CASSFEGLNTEAFF
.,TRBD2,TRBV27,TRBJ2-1,TGTGCCAGTAAGCGGGATCAATACAATGAGCAGTTCTTC,CASKRDQYNEQFF
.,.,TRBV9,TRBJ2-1,TGTGCCAGCAGCGTAGGTGCGGGGTGGGATGAGCAGTTCTTC,CASSVGAGWDEQFF
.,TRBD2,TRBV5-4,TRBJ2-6,TGTGCCAGCAGCGTAAGCGGGGGGCCAATCTCTGGGGCCAACGTACTGACTTTC,CASSVSGGPISGANVLTF
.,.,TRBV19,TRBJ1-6,TGTGCCAGTAGCCGCCAACAGGAGCCTAATTCACCCCTCCACTTT,CASSRQQEPNSPLHF
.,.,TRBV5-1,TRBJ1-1,TGCGCCAGCAGCTTGGCCGGGAATATGAACACTGAAGCTTTCTTT,CASSLAGNMNTEAFF
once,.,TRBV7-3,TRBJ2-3,TGTGCCAGCAGCTTCACGGCAGATACGCAGTATTTT,CASSFTADTQYF
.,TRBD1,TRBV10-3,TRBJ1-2,TGTGCCATCAGTGAGCCGGACAGGGGGCGCGGCTACACCTTC,CAISEPDRGRGYTF
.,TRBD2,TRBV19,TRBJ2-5,TGTGCCAGTAGTCAAAGGCTAGCGGGGGGCAATGTCCAAGAGACCCAGTACTTC,CASSQRLAGGNVQETQYF
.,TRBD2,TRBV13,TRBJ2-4,TGTGCCAGCAGCTCGGGACTAGCGGGGGGGCAGGGGGTGCGGTACTTC,CASSSGLAGGQGVRYF
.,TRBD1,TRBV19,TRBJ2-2,TGTGCCAGCATCGACAGGGGGAACACCGGGGAGCTGTTTTTT,CASIDRGNTGELFF
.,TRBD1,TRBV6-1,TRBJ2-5,TGTGCCAGCCGACGAAGGGACAGTATAGAGACCCAGTACTTC,CASRRRDSIETQYF
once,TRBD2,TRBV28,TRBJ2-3,TGTGCCAGCAGTTTTAGGGGGACTAGCTCAGATACGCAGTATTTT,CASSFRGTSSDTQYF
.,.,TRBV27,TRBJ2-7,TGTGCCAGCAGTTTATCGGAGGGGTACGAGCAGTACTTC,CASSLSEGYEQYF
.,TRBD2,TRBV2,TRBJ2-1,TGTGCCAGCACTCTTAGGGGGACTAGCGGGATGGGTGAGCAGTTCTTC,CASTLRGTSGMGEQFF
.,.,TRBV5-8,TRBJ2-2,TGTGCCAGCAGCTTCACAGGGCGGCGAGGGGAGCTGTTTTTT,CASSFTGRRGELFF
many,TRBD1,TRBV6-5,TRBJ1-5,TGTGCCAGCAGTTATAGGTCAGGGGGTCCCAATCAGCCCCAGCATTTT,CASSYRSGGPNQPQHF
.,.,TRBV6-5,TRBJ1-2,TGTGCCAGCAGTTATTCGGGGGGACAAGGTGGCTACACCTTC,CASSYSGGQGGYTF
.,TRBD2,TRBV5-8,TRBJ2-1,TGTGCCAGCAGCCGACTAGCGGGGGGGTACAATGAGCAGTTCTTC,CASSRLAGGYNEQFF
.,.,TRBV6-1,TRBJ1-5,TGTGCCAGCAGTGGGGCCGGGAGCCAGCCCCAGCATTTT,CASSGAGSQPQHF
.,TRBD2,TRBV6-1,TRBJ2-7,TGTGCCATCAAAACAGCGGGATTGGATGCGTACTTC,CAIKTAGLDAYF
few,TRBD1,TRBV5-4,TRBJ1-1,TGTGCCAGCAGCTTAGGGACAGGGGGTAGAAACACTGAAGCTTTCTTT,CASSLGTGGRNTEAFF
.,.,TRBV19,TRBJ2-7,TGTGCCACCTCAGGGAACTTCTACGAGCAGTACTTC,CATSGNFYEQYF
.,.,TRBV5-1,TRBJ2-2,TGCGCCAGCAGCCCGACTACTTTGAACACCGGGGAGCTGTTTTTT,CASSPTTLNTGELFF
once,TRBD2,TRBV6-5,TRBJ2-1,TGTGCCAGCAGTTCTCGGACTAGTCGGAATGAGCAGTTCTTC,CASSSRTSRNEQFF
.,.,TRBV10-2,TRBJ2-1,TGCGCCAGCAGGGCAGGGTTGAGCTACAATGAGCAGTTCTTC,CASRAGLSYNEQFF
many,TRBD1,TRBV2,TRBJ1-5,TGTGCCAGCAGTGAGGACAGGGGTCATCAGCCCCAGCATTTT,CASSEDRGHQPQHF
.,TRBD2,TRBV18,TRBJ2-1,TGTGCCAGCTCACCTCGACTAGCGGGAGGGTCCGGGGAGCAGTTCTTC,CASSPRLAGGSGEQFF
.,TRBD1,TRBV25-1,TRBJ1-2,TGTGCCAGCAGTGGACAGGGAGGCTATGGCTACACCTTC,CASSGQGGYGYTF